This TCR beta chain was captured by sequencing in a study of identifying expanded T cells in peripheral blood. In regard to this clone: Its antigen is unknown.

Findings and caveats of the study: Technical replicates showed around 1.2 changed clones; approximately 2 weeks approximately 15; four weeks 19.

V was pared by 5 bases and J by 0 bases, with 12 bases between. Germline CDR1 and CDR2: SEHNR and FQNEAQ (reference sequence). The CDR3 covers 15 residues. No infections or other immune events were documented during collection. Profiled with immunoSEQ multiplex PCR; TCRdb holds only in-frame clones, not every one. The data contain 120,000 or so clones, 84% of them singletons. The chain employs TRBV7-9 and TRBJ2-3; D possibly corresponds to TRBD1 (6 bases). The receptor was isolated from a person aged 18 to 70 in good health. Sequences were obtained from blood. The CDR3 nucleotides are TGTGCCAGCAGCGGCAGGGGATCTAGCACAGATACGCAGTATTTT. It codes for CASSGRGSSTDTQYF. The variable domain in full, with the rest retrieved from reference TRBV7-9 and TRBJ2-3, is DTGVSQNPRHKITKRGQNVTFRCDPISEHNRLYWYRQTLGQGPEFLTYFQNEAQLEKSRLLSDRFSAERPKGSFSTLEIQRTEQGDSAMYLCASSGRGSSTDTQYFGPGTRLTVL.